The clone carrying this T cell receptor (beta chain) was counted ten times or more. This specimen comes from a study of early T cells in non-severe SARS-CoV-2 infection. TCRdb reprocessed the 5' RACE reads with MiXCR, giving one entry per CDR3 protein. The sample holds tens of thousands of distinct CDR3 sequences, about 10% seen once. Trimming left V 5 bases short and J 1 base short, with 18 bases between. Germline V CDR1 and CDR2: SEHNR, FQNEAQ (reference sequence). The CDR3 covers 17 residues. Sequencing used whole blood. The sequence came from an adult who was a healthcare worker with PCR-confirmed SARS-CoV-2 infection or an uninfected control (not recorded which). This chain connects TRBV7-9 to TRBJ2-4, with D uncertain. The CDR3 protein is CASSPPVGGLAKNIQYF. In DNA, the CDR3 is TGTGCCAGCAGCCCCCCGGTCGGCGGTTTGGCCAAAAACATTCAGTACTTC.